This T cell receptor (beta chain) was captured by sequencing in a study of shared clonotypes between healthy human individuals (dated by TCRdb to about 2020). Looking at the study overall: The cohort included three men and two women between 18 and 49 years of age. For each donor, CD4 naive and CD4 memory were each run on three plates, CD8 naive on two plates, and CD8 memory on one plate. To estimate repertoire size and how much clonotypes are shared between individuals, the study performed deep sequencing of blood TCR repertoires from a handful of healthy adults. To increase sequencing depth and limit assay-specific biases, different laboratories used diverse techniques to prepare libraries and sequence TCR repertoires. Each donor's leukapheresis produced roughly between roughly 0.9 and 9 billion PBMCs. Study-wide conclusions, independent of this receptor: Based on pairwise subsampling, the degree of clonotype sharing among donors was expected to be affected by sequencing depth. Even with the large sequencing depth, rarefaction of the sorted-subset datasets indicated that sequencing was incomplete. Sampling was restricted to blood, and TCR repertoires in tissues likely differ from the TCR repertoires found in blood. Naive subsets generally had larger estimated clonotype richness than memory subsets. When a handful of donors were compared, the shared fraction of clonotypes was about 5.2% for naive CD4, approximately 3.3% for naive CD8, 2% to 2.5% for memory CD4, and 0.4% for memory CD8. Clonotypes shared by all four sorted-subset donors showed higher generation probabilities than non-shared clonotypes. Because the study included a small number of donors, the genetic and exposure-history diversity represented was limited.

On this clone: Its antigen specificity is not known. One base away there is no much larger clone; base qualities are not given.

From cysteine to phenylalanine, the CDR3 is 14 amino acids long. Only the CDR3 portion is preserved as DNA: 42 bases, with reading frame beginning at the first base. As encoded in the germline V gene, CDR1 is SGHTA while CDR2 is FQGNSA. V has 5 bases trimmed and J has 5 bases trimmed; junction bases matching no gene number 5. Using the deep immunoSEQ assay, multiplex PCR amplified TCR CDR3 regions from genomic DNA. Genomic DNA extracted from each cell subset was distributed evenly over all wells of several immunoSEQ 96-well plates, and each plate served as one replicate. For sorted subsets, each replicate PCR was loaded with roughly 190 ng genomic DNA, equivalent to 25,000 to 30,000 T cell genomes. Purified libraries were measured with a Qubit 3.0 fluorometer, size-checked on a Bioanalyzer 2100, and measured again with the KAPA Library Quantification kit. Every immunoSEQ 96-well plate was sequenced on a dedicated single-read 150-cycle Illumina NextSeq 550 flow cell. The source study handled its data this way. The immunoSEQ output contained only junctional sequences without quality scores, so filtering could not match that applied to full-length reads. To assign V/J genes and CDR3, sequences were annotated using PyIR, a Python wrapper for IgBLAST v1.9, with IMGT germline references. Reads with weak V/J assignments (E-value above 1e-6), missing CDR3, stop codons, out-of-frame junctions, or ambiguous translated residues were removed. V3J clonotypes were defined as sequences sharing an identical inferred V gene, J gene, and CDR3 amino acid sequence. To compute the percentage overlap between repertoires, the number of shared unique clonotypes was divided by the size of the smaller repertoire. Three approaches were used to assess repertoire richness: RTK rarefaction, the Chao1 estimator, and Recon v2.1 estimates of unobserved clonotypes. Generation probabilities for all TCRbeta clonotypes obtained by the gDNA method from four donors were computed using OLGA. TCRdb stores this immuneACCESS table with in-frame sequences only. Part of the clones is absent; in the studies checked, under half of the shortfall reflects unresolved V genes, and no reason is known for the rest. The D gene and trimming were derived from the DNA, and the V and J assignments and clone size from that table. The sample yields about 960,000 clones; more than 75% were counted once. Jointly, the top ten make up approximately 1.5% of the sample.

Donors were healthy HIV-negative adults with no recently reported acute infections or vaccinations. Every donor was a Caucasian adult residing in Nashville, Tennessee, USA. CD4+ T cells were enriched by magnetic negative selection; naive cells were then positively selected on CD45RA, and the negative fraction formed the memory subset. After blood collection by leukapheresis, PBMCs were isolated using Ficoll-Histopaque density gradient centrifugation and then cryopreserved in the vapor phase of liquid nitrogen. Analytical flow cytometry was used to check the purity and quantity of each magnetically sorted T cell population. From each sorted fraction, genomic DNA was isolated and quantified by UV absorbance on a Nanodrop 2000c.

Rearrangement joined TRBV7-2 to TRBJ1-5, with 8 middle bases fitting TRBD1. Specimen: memory CD4+ T cells sorted from blood. The cell subset or site label, as the study defines it: CD45RA-negative fraction. The clonotype originates from a man in his late teens or twenties in good health. The CDR3 amino acid sequence is: CASSLGQGHQPQHF. The DNA reads as follows: TGTGCCAGCAGCCTAGGACAGGGTCATCAGCCCCAGCATTTT.